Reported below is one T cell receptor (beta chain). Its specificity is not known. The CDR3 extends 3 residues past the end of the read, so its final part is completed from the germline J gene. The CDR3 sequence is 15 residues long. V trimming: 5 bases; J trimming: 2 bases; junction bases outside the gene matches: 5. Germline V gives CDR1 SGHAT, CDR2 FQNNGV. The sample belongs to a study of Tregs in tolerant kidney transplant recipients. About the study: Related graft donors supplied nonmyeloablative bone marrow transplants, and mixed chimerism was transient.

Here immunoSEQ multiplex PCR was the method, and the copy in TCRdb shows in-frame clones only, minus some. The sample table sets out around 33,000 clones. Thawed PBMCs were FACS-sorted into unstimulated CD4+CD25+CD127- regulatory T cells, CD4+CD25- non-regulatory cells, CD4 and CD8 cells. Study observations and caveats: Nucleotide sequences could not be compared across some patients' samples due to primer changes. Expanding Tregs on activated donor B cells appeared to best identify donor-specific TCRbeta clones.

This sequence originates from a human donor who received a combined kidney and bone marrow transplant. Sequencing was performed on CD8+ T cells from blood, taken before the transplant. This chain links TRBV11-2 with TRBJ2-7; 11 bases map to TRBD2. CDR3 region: CASSDSTSGAYEQYF. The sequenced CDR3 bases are TGTGCCAGCAGCGATTCGACTAGCGGGGCCTACGAG. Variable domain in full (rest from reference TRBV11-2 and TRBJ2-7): EAGVAQSPRYKIIEKRQSVAFWCNPISGHATLYWYQQILGQGPKLLIQFQNNGVVDDSQLPKDRFSAERLKGVDSTLKIQPAKLEDSAVYLCASSDSTSGAYEQYFGPGTRLTVT.